What follows are 28 T cell receptor beta chains derived from one specimen sequenced in a study of cytomegalovirus exposure and HLA in healthy donors. Both 60 Vbeta primers and 13 Jbeta primers went into the PCR. Here immunoSEQ multiplex PCR was the method, and the copy in TCRdb shows in-frame clones only, minus some. The sample records approximately 150,000 clones, roughly three quarters being singletons. Sequenced input: PBMCs. The receptors were gathered from a male donor in good health and CMV-seronegative.

Details on this clone: One junction end disagrees with the germline gene, perhaps due to a read error. The V and J genes are TRBV7-7 and TRBJ2-2, with a weak D call TRBD2 (6 bases). Per the germline V gene, CDR1 is SSHAT and CDR2 is FNYEAQ (reference sequence). The length of the CDR3 is 16 residues. The CDR3 region has the DNA TGTGCTAGCAGCGTAGGAGGAGGGAGGAGTCCCGGGGAGCTGTTTTTT. It is translated as CASSVGGGRSPGELFF.

This rearrangement joins TRBV5-6 to TRBJ2-5, with TRBD2 matching 9 bases. V lost 3 bases, J lost 2 bases, and 8 bases stayed unmatched. This CDR3 has 16 amino acids. CDR1 and CDR2 from the germline V gene are SGHDT and YYEEEE. The CDR3 reads CASSYRLAELQETQYF. The DNA of the CDR3 is TGTGCCAGCAGCTACAGACTAGCGGAGTTACAAGAGACCCAGTACTTC.

Worth noting for this clone: Relative to the germline gene, one junction end is altered; a read error may explain this. This chain connects TRBV30 to TRBJ2-7; TRBD1 agrees at 9 bases. This CDR3 region has 13 residues. Germline CDR1 reads GTSNPN; CDR2 reads SVGIG (reference sequence). CDR3 sequence (DNA): TGTGCCTGGAGTGTACAGGCACAGGGGGCCCTGTTCTTC. It codes for CAWSVQAQGALFF. The variable domain in full, completed from reference TRBV30 and TRBJ2-7, reads SQTIHQWPATLVQPVGSPLSLECTVEGTSNPNLYWYRQAAGRGLQLLFYSVGIGQISSEVPQNLSASRPQDRQFILSSKKLLLSDSGFYLCAWSVQAQGALFFGPGTRLTVT.

The V and J genes are TRBV7-2 and TRBJ1-1; D perhaps matches TRBD1 (5 bases). The length of the CDR3 is 13 residues. Germline values: CDR1 SGHTA, CDR2 FQGNSA. Between the trimmed V and J ends, which lost 5 bases and 1 base, there was a span of 8 bases. Here the CDR3 DNA reads TGTGCCAGCAGCACCAGGGAGAACACTGAAGCTTTCTTT. Residues: CASSTRENTEAFF.

V is TRBV7-2 and J is TRBJ1-3; a weak D match, TRBD1 (6 bases). Germline-derived CDR1 and CDR2 are SGHTA and FQGNSA. Trimming cost V 5 bases and J 8 bases, with 13 bases left between them. This CDR3 comprises 13 residues. The CDR3 is CASSLGQWDTIYF. The CDR3 nucleotides read TGTGCCAGCAGCCTTGGACAGTGGGACACCATATATTTT.

A remark on this clone: At the DNA level, this CDR3 is encoded by other sequences in the same sample as well. V is TRBV27 and J is TRBJ1-5; maybe TRBD1 (5 bases). In germline, CDR1 is MNHEY, CDR2 SMNVEV (reference sequence). This CDR3 region has 13 residues. Trimming stripped 1 base from V and 7 bases from J, with 8 bases between. CDR3 region: CASSLFQGQPQHF. The CDR3 coding sequence is TGTGCCAGCAGTTTATTCCAGGGCCAGCCCCAGCATTTT.

The chain recombines TRBV7-2 with TRBJ2-5; D perhaps matches TRBD2 (6 bases). There are 14 residues in the CDR3. Germline V gene sequence: CDR1 SGHTA, CDR2 FQGNSA. The ends were cut back, 3 bases at V and 5 bases at J, with 13 bases in the middle. The chain's CDR3 is CASSFRSGVETQYF. As DNA, the CDR3 is TGTGCCAGCAGCTTCCGGTCGGGGGTGGAGACCCAGTACTTC.

The sample holds a few counts of this clone. The gene calls are TRBV23-1 and TRBJ2-7; a possible D gene is TRBD1 (5 bases). TRBV23-1 is assigned to the ORF class and has an uncertain function. V was clipped by 0 bases and J by 5 bases, with 14 bases between them. CDR3 size: 15 residues. CDR3 residues: CASSQSGRVEDEQYF. CDR3 nucleotide sequence: TGCGCCAGCAGTCAATCGGGCAGGGTAGAGGACGAGCAGTACTTC.

This sequence joins TRBV27 and TRBJ2-7, with 8 bases aligning to TRBD1. Trimming at V came to 5 bases and at J to 4 bases, leaving 10 bases not matched to a gene. This CDR3 comprises 15 residues. The germline V gene has CDR1 MNHEY and CDR2 SMNVEV (reference sequence). CDR3 nucleotides: TGTGCCAGCAGTACCCGGACAGGGAGCATATACGAGCAGTACTTC. This sequence encodes CASSTRTGSIYEQYF.

This chain links TRBV28 with TRBJ2-6; 8 positions agree with TRBD2. This CDR3 has 17 amino acids. Germline values: CDR1 MDHEN, CDR2 SYDVKM. V was clipped by 5 bases and J by 4 bases; unmatched bases: 10. The CDR3 DNA reads as TGTGCCAGCAGTCCCCGGGGGGGGGCGCGAGGGGCCAACGTCCTGACTTTC. Amino acids: CASSPRGGARGANVLTF.

This clone was recorded once. The chain is built from TRBV5-6 and TRBJ1-1, with TRBD1 matching over 8 bases. Germline assignment: CDR1 SGHDT and CDR2 YYEEEE. The CDR3 length is 14 residues. V lost 0 bases, J lost 7 bases, and 5 bases stayed unmatched. The CDR3 protein is CASSLGTGPVEAFF. CDR3 DNA sequence: TGTGCCAGCAGCTTGGGGACAGGGCCGGTTGAAGCTTTCTTT.

V usage is TRBV5-6 and J usage is TRBJ1-6; 9 positions agree with TRBD1. V shed 4 bases and J 9 bases; nucleotides not matched to a gene: 8. The CDR3 extends over 15 amino acids. Germline CDR1 and CDR2: SGHDT and YYEEEE. CDR3 residues: CASSIAGTGFSPLHF. The DNA for the CDR3 is TGTGCCAGCAGCATCGCCGGGACAGGGTTTTCACCCCTCCACTTT.

The genes are TRBV6-5 and TRBJ1-2; unclear D gene. The germline gives CDR1 MNHEY, CDR2 SVGAGI. Trimming pared 4 bases from V and 5 bases from J, leaving 20 bases between. CDR3 length: 16 residues. The CDR3 sequence is CASSSSRGTSTYGYTF. The CDR3 nucleotides are TGTGCCAGCAGTTCCTCTCGGGGTACATCCACTTATGGCTACACCTTC.

V and J are TRBV15 and TRBJ2-1; 8 bases map to TRBD2. The junction had 14 bases not matched to a gene; V was cut back by 2 bases and J by 8 bases. Germline V gene lookup returns CDR1 LNHNV and CDR2 YYDKDF (reference sequence). The length of the CDR3 is 17 residues. CDR3 region: CATSRRTSPRRADEQFF. CDR3 in DNA: TGTGCCACCAGCAGAAGGACTAGCCCCAGGCGGGCGGATGAGCAGTTCTTC.

The J gene is TRBJ2-3, the V gene TRBV28; a possible D gene is TRBD1 (6 bases). The CDR3 length is 15 residues. The V end was cut by 7 bases, the J end by 0 bases, with 14 bases between. CDR1 and CDR2 (germline): MDHEN, SYDVKM. CDR3 amino acids: CASTQRTVSTDTQYF. The CDR3 DNA reads TGTGCCAGCACCCAACGGACAGTGAGCACAGATACGCAGTATTTT.

V gene TRBV5-1 combines with J gene TRBJ2-1; the D is unclear. The CDR3 contains 12 residues. Per germline, CDR1 SGHRS and CDR2 YFSETQ. The ends were cut back, 3 bases at V and 6 bases at J, with 7 bases in the middle. Here the CDR3 reads CASSSLFNEQFF. CDR3 sequence (DNA): TGCGCCAGCAGCTCCCTATTCAATGAGCAGTTCTTC.

As concerns this clone: Within the sample, other DNA sequences also encode this same CDR3. The chain has TRBV27 and TRBJ1-5; D not certain. The V gene's germline CDR1 is MNHEY and CDR2 SMNVEV (reference sequence). The CDR3 totals 13 residues. Trimming stripped 3 bases from V and 7 bases from J, with 10 bases between. The CDR3 region is CASSLSGSQPQHF. The CDR3 DNA is TGTGCCAGCAGTTTGAGCGGTAGCCAGCCCCAGCATTTT.

The chain carries TRBV7-9 and TRBJ1-1, with 9 bases lining up with TRBD1. CDR1 is SEHNR, CDR2 FQNEAQ, per germline (reference sequence). This CDR3 has 16 residues. Trimming removed 3 bases from V and 2 bases from J; junction bases left unmatched: 7. CDR3 sequence (DNA): TGTGCCAGCAGCTTGGGACAGGGACTTTCTAACACTGAAGCTTTCTTT. Translated, it gives CASSLGQGLSNTEAFF.

The chain links TRBV9 to TRBJ1-4; no clear D. The CDR3 is 14 amino acids. CDR1 and CDR2 from the germline V gene are SGDLS and YYNGEE. Trimming removed 0 bases from V and 7 bases from J, with 10 bases in between. CDR3 in DNA: TGTGCCAGCAGCGTAGAAGCATTAGCTGAAAAACTGTTTTTT. This encodes CASSVEALAEKLFF.

This clone came up a few times. The sample holds other DNA sequences that translate to the same CDR3. This CDR3 reads CASSLGGGGYYGYTF. The CDR3 nucleotides are TGTGCCAGCAGCCTCGGCGGGGGTGGTTACTATGGCTACACCTTC. The V gene is TRBV11-2, the J gene TRBJ1-2; a possible D gene is TRBD1 (5 bases). CDR3 length: 15 amino acids. The germline V gene encodes CDR1 SGHAT and CDR2 FQNNGV. Trimming pared 5 bases from V and 3 bases from J, leaving 16 bases between.

The rearrangement uses TRBV9 and TRBJ1-2; maybe TRBD1 (6 bases). Germline loops: CDR1 SGDLS, CDR2 YYNGEE. V was clipped by 4 bases and J by 0 bases, with 13 bases between them. This CDR3 spans 15 amino acids. This CDR3 is CASSLTGGPNYGYTF. The CDR3 region has the DNA TGTGCCAGCAGCCTTACGGGGGGCCCTAACTATGGCTACACCTTC.

This clone was detected only a few times. The chain links TRBV28 to TRBJ2-1; 11 bases are a match to TRBD2. J lost 4 bases, V lost 10 bases, and 18 bases had no gene match. CDR1 is MDHEN, CDR2 SYDVKM, per germline. This CDR3 contains 18 residues. CDR3 region: CATKNLAGGFDSYNEQFF. The CDR3 coding sequence is TGTGCCACCAAGAATCTAGCGGGAGGCTTTGACTCTTACAATGAGCAGTTCTTC.

Here the CDR3 DNA reads TGCGCCAGCAGTCAGGGGGCTAGTGGGGACACTGAAGCTTTCTTT. Protein sequence: CASSQGASGDTEAFF. The chain combines TRBV23-1 with TRBJ1-1; perhaps TRBD1 as D (6 bases). TRBV23-1 carries the ORF label, with uncertain function. Trimming removed 3 bases from V and 3 bases from J, with 14 bases in between. This CDR3 contains 15 residues.

This rearrangement joins TRBV6-1 to TRBJ1-5, with D unresolved. This CDR3 is built from 15 residues. The germline V gene encodes CDR1 MNHNS and CDR2 SASEGT. Trimming left V 0 bases short and J 4 bases short, with 10 bases between. In nucleotides, the CDR3 is TGTGCCAGCAGTGAAGCCCGGGGTATTAATCAGCCCCAGCATTTT. It is translated as CASSEARGINQPQHF.

The V call is TRBV10-2, the J call TRBJ2-7; 8 bases fit TRBD1. V was pared by 3 bases and J by 5 bases, with 9 bases of the junction left unmatched. CDR1 is WSHSY and CDR2 is SAAADI in the germline V gene. The CDR3 spans 15 residues. This CDR3 reads CASSESTGGRDEQYF. The CDR3 DNA reads TGCGCCAGCAGTGAATCTACAGGGGGACGGGACGAGCAGTACTTC.

This clone was detected only a few times. J is TRBJ2-1 and V is TRBV27, with D tentatively TRBD1 (5 bases). CDR1 MNHEY and CDR2 SMNVEV come from the germline V gene (reference sequence). Trimming took 7 bases from V and 1 from J, leaving 17 bases between them. The CDR3 length is 16 residues. The CDR3 nucleotides read TGTGCCAGCATGGGGCGTGGCTACCTTTCCTACAATGAGCAGTTCTTC. Its protein is CASMGRGYLSYNEQFF.

The chain is built from TRBV11-2 and TRBJ1-2; D gene uncertain. This CDR3 has 12 amino acids. CDR1 is SGHAT, CDR2 FQNNGV, per germline. The V gene lost 5 bases and the J gene lost 6 bases, with 10 bases spanning the gap. The CDR3 reads CASSQLRDGYTF. CDR3 in DNA: TGTGCCAGCAGCCAGTTACGGGATGGCTACACCTTC.

The rearrangement joins TRBV19 to TRBJ2-2, with D possibly matching TRBD1 (6 bases). The V end was cut by 3 bases, the J end by 6 bases, with 17 bases between. The V gene's germline CDR1 is LNHDA and CDR2 SQIVND (reference sequence). The CDR3 totals 16 residues. CDR3 region: CASSIGGLATAGELFF. The CDR3 coding sequence is TGTGCCAGTAGTATTGGGGGCTTGGCAACAGCCGGGGAGCTGTTTTTT.